Described below is a single T cell receptor beta chain sequence and its context. What it binds is not known. Participants had chemo-refractory metastatic non-small-cell lung cancer and were treated with focal radiation plus ipilimumab CTLA-4 blockade. These data come from a study of radiotherapy plus CTLA-4 blockade in lung cancer. Findings and caveats of the study: Among blood TCR repertoires after radiotherapy plus ipilimumab, tumor-derived clones expanded. Interferon-beta, together with early blood T cell clone dynamics, reportedly best predicted response.

This CDR3 has 13 amino acids. Germline CDR1 ENHRY, CDR2 SYGVKD. Trimming took off 6 bases at V and 2 bases at J, with 8 bases between the two ends. The method was immunoSEQ multiplex PCR; TCRdb's version includes in-frame clones alone and lacks a portion of them. This table has some 50,000 clones, more than 60% appearing once. The sample was peripheral blood, taken from a patient treated with radiotherapy plus ipilimumab. This chain links TRBV10-3 with TRBJ1-5; D uncertain. This TCR derives from a human donor with non-small cell lung cancer who had a partial response to radiotherapy plus ipilimumab. The CDR3 is CAIRGDGNQPQHF. The CDR3 coding sequence is TGTGCCATCAGAGGAGACGGCAATCAGCCCCAGCATTTT.